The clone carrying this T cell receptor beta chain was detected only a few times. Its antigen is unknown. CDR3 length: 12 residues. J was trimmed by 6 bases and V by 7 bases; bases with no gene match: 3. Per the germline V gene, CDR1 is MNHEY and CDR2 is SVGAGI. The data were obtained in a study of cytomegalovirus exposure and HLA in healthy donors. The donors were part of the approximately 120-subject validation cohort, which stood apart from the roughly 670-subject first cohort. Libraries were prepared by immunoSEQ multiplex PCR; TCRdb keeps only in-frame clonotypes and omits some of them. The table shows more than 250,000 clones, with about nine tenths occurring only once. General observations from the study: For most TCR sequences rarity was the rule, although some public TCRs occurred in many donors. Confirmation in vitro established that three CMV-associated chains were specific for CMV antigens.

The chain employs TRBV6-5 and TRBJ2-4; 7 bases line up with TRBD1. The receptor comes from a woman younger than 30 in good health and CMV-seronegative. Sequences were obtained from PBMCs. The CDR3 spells CASTGQANIQYF. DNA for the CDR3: TGTGCCAGCACCGGACAGGCAAACATTCAGTACTTC.